What follows are 23 T cell receptor beta chains derived from one specimen sequenced in a study of identical twins. One entry per CDR3 protein results from TCRdb running MiXCR on the 5' RACE reads. The sample shows 1.5 million to 2 million distinct CDR3 sequences, less than 40% of them seen only once. The sequencing sample was made of cord blood. The receptors derive from a newborn girl in good health.

This clonotype has a handful of counts. This chain uses TRBV7-9 with TRBJ2-7; D perhaps matches TRBD2 (5 bases). The V gene's germline CDR1 is SEHNR and CDR2 FQNEAQ (reference sequence). Trimming left V 6 bases short and J 5 bases short, with 14 bases between. The CDR3 sequence is 13 residues long. The CDR3 region is CASRPPGKNEQYF. The DNA of the CDR3 is TGTGCCAGCAGACCTCCCGGGAAGAACGAGCAGTACTTC.

This clonotype appeared a few times. V and J are TRBV6-1 and TRBJ2-4; no firm D call. This CDR3 is 14 amino acids long. Trimming stripped 2 bases from V and 3 bases from J, with 8 bases between. Germline V gives CDR1 MNHNS, CDR2 SASEGT. The CDR3 bases are TGTGCCAGCAGTGAAAACTGGGTCAAAAACATTCAGTACTTC. Its protein product is CASSENWVKNIQYF.

This clonotype has more than one count but fewer than ten. The chain couples TRBV15 to TRBJ2-3; 9 nucleotides agree with TRBD1. The CDR3 contains 14 residues. The V and J ends lost 6 bases and 5 bases, in that order; junction bases with no gene match: 6. Germline V gives CDR1 LNHNV, CDR2 YYDKDF (reference sequence). CDR3 DNA: TGTGCCACCAGTACACAGGGGGCAGTAGATACGCAGTATTTT. As protein: CATSTQGAVDTQYF.

This clonotype has more than one count but fewer than ten. V is TRBV7-2 and J is TRBJ1-5; D might be TRBD1 (5 bases). Trimming shortened V by 2 bases and J by 3 bases, and 14 bases separated the two germline ends. This CDR3 region has 16 residues. CDR1 and CDR2 from the germline V gene are SGHTA and FQGNSA. CDR3 sequence reads: CASSLFGGDSNQPQHF. In nucleotides, the CDR3 is TGTGCCAGCAGCTTATTTGGAGGGGACTCCAATCAGCCCCAGCATTTT.

The chain has TRBV4-2 and TRBJ2-7; no clear D. Germline V lookup: CDR1 LGHNA, CDR2 YNFKEQ. CDR3 length equals 16 residues. Trimming cost V 6 bases and J 2 bases, with 20 bases left between them. In DNA, the CDR3 is TGTGCCAGCAGATTCGTCGTCGCGGACCTTACCTACGAGCAGTACTTC. It yields the protein CASRFVVADLTYEQYF.

This clonotype was counted a few times. J is TRBJ2-1 and V is TRBV20-1; D not certain. Germline V CDR1 and CDR2: DFQATT, SNEGSKA (reference sequence). CDR3 length: 15 residues. Trimming pared 1 base from V and 4 bases from J, leaving 14 bases between. The CDR3 DNA reads TGCAGTGCTAGAGTCAGGCCGGACGGTTACAATGAGCAGTTCTTC. This sequence encodes CSARVRPDGYNEQFF.

This clonotype was recorded only once. The J gene is TRBJ2-2, the V gene TRBV12-3 or TRBV12-4; D may be TRBD2 (5 bases). The CDR3 is 17 residues long. Trimming cost V 3 bases and J 5 bases, with 19 bases left between them. CDR3 nucleotides: TGTGCCAGCAGTTTGAGGTCGAGGTTCCAGCGGACCGGGGAGCTGTTTTTT. Translated, it gives CASSLRSRFQRTGELFF.

The V call is TRBV20-1, the J call TRBJ2-6, with D possibly TRBD2 on 6 matching bases. Germline CDR1 is DFQATT and CDR2 is SNEGSKA (reference sequence). This CDR3 region has 16 residues. V lost 6 bases, J lost 3 bases, and 18 bases lay in between. The CDR3 DNA sequence: TGCAGTGCGAGTGGGGGGACTTGGGTTGGGGCCAACGTCCTGACTTTC. Translation: CSASGGTWVGANVLTF.

This clonotype was observed a handful of times. The chain joins TRBV20-1 to TRBJ1-2; a possible D gene is TRBD1 (6 bases). The CDR3 is 15 amino acids. Deletions cut 1 base from V and 7 bases from J, with 19 bases between. In germline, CDR1 is DFQATT, CDR2 SNEGSKA (reference sequence). The CDR3 is CSARALLDRTFGYTF. The CDR3 DNA is TGCAGTGCTAGAGCCCTACTGGACAGAACCTTTGGCTACACCTTC.

With regard to this clonotype: Its ends do not fully match the called genes, so a read error is possible. The chain is built from TRBV3-1 and TRBJ2-1; 14 bases align to TRBD2. CDR1 and CDR2 from the germline V gene are LGHDT and YNNKEL (reference sequence). CDR3 size: 15 residues. The CDR3 here is CASSQVTSGGDERFF. CDR3 in DNA: TGTGCCAGCAGCCAAGTGACTAGCGGGGGGGATGAGCGGTTCTTC.

The V and J genes are TRBV4-1 and TRBJ2-1; maybe TRBD1 (6 bases). The CDR3 extends over 16 amino acids. Germline CDR1 and CDR2: MGHRA and YSYEKL. The ends were cut back, 0 bases at V and 4 bases at J, with 13 bases in the middle. The CDR3 nucleotides read TGCGCCAGCAGCCAAGATTCAGGGACATCGTACAATGAGCAGTTCTTC. Its protein product is CASSQDSGTSYNEQFF.

The rearrangement uses TRBV5-1 and TRBJ2-3; 13 bases are shared with TRBD2. This CDR3 has 17 residues. Losses at the gene ends were 0 bases for V and 4 bases for J; bases not matched to a gene: 5. Per germline, CDR1 SGHRS and CDR2 YFSETQ. The CDR3 coding sequence is TGCGCCAGCAGCTTGGATACTAGCGGGGGGGCCGCAGATACGCAGTATTTT. Encoded protein: CASSLDTSGGAADTQYF.

The CDR3 region has the DNA TGCAGTGCTCAAGATGGGGGGTACCAAGAGACCCAGTACTTC. Translating it yields CSAQDGGYQETQYF. The chain combines TRBV20-1 with TRBJ2-5, with a possible D match to TRBD2 (6 bases). CDR1 and CDR2 from the germline V gene are DFQATT and SNEGSKA (reference sequence). This CDR3 region has 14 residues. V was trimmed by 5 bases and J by 0 bases, leaving 13 bases between them.

V gene TRBV4-2 combines with J gene TRBJ1-5; 7 bases match TRBD1. The CDR3 covers 17 residues. Germline lookup yields CDR1 LGHNA and CDR2 YNFKEQ. The V and J ends lost 2 bases and 0 bases, in that order; junction bases with no gene match: 7. The CDR3 DNA sequence: TGTGCCAGCAGCCAAAGGACAGGCGATTATAGCAATCAGCCCCAGCATTTT. Amino acid sequence: CASSQRTGDYSNQPQHF.

This chain joins TRBV24-1 and TRBJ2-1, with a tentative D call TRBD1 (5 bases). Trimming left V 0 bases short and J 5 bases short, with 7 bases between. CDR3 length: 14 residues. Per germline, CDR1 KGHDR and CDR2 SFDVKD. The CDR3 bases are TGTGCCACCAGTGATTTGGACAGAAACAATGAGCAGTTCTTC. Amino acid sequence: CATSDLDRNNEQFF.

This clonotype was counted at least ten times. The rearrangement links TRBV27 to TRBJ1-2, with D tentatively TRBD1 (6 bases). The ends were cut back, 6 bases at V and 4 bases at J, with 12 bases in the middle. Germline CDR1 is MNHEY and CDR2 is SMNVEV (reference sequence). The CDR3 contains 13 residues. Here the CDR3 reads CASSPTGTYGYTF. In nucleotides, the CDR3 is TGTGCCAGCAGCCCGACAGGAACCTATGGCTACACCTTC.

This clonotype came up a few times. This chain uses TRBV25-1 with TRBJ2-1; 10 bases align to TRBD2. Trimming took 3 bases from V and 3 from J; bases not matched to a gene: 5. CDR1 is MGHDK and CDR2 is SYGVNS in the germline V gene. This CDR3 has 16 amino acids. CDR3 amino acids: CASSELAGDGYNEQFF. As DNA, the CDR3 is TGTGCCAGCAGTGAGCTAGCGGGGGATGGCTACAATGAGCAGTTCTTC.

This clonotype was observed many times. The CDR3 loop reads CAISEVQAGSAYNEQFF. DNA of the CDR3: TGTGCCATCAGTGAGGTCCAAGCGGGGTCCGCCTACAATGAGCAGTTCTTC. The chain uses TRBV10-3 and TRBJ2-1; 7 bases are a match to TRBD2. CDR3 length: 17 amino acids. The junction had 9 bases not matched to a gene; V was cut back by 2 bases and J by 2 bases. Germline V CDR1 and CDR2: ENHRY, SYGVKD.

The chain uses TRBV11-2 and TRBJ2-1; D unclear. This CDR3 has 14 residues. Between the trimmed V and J ends, which lost 3 bases and 5 bases, there was a span of 11 bases. Germline V gene sequence: CDR1 SGHAT, CDR2 FQNNGV. DNA of the CDR3: TGTGCCAGCAGCTTGATTAGCATCCACAATGAGCAGTTCTTC. Translated: CASSLISIHNEQFF.

This rearrangement joins TRBV30 to TRBJ2-5; D remains ambiguous. The V gene lost 2 bases and the J gene lost 1 base, with 8 bases spanning the gap. CDR3 length equals 13 residues. Germline V gene data show CDR1 as GTSNPN and CDR2 as SVGIG (reference sequence). The CDR3 reads CAWSRWGQETQYF. CDR3 DNA: TGTGCCTGGAGTAGGTGGGGCCAAGAGACCCAGTACTTC.

This clonotype appeared a few times. This rearrangement joins TRBV3-1 to TRBJ2-6; 8 positions match TRBD2. Per the germline V gene, CDR1 is LGHDT and CDR2 is YNNKEL (reference sequence). CDR3 length: 17 amino acids. V was pared by 2 bases and J by 0 bases, with 3 bases of the junction left unmatched. DNA for the CDR3: TGTGCCAGCAGCCAAACTAGCGGTATCTCTGGGGCCAACGTCCTGACTTTC. Protein: CASSQTSGISGANVLTF. Full variable domain (remainder filled in from reference TRBV3-1 and TRBJ2-6): DTAVSQTPKYLVTQMGNDKSIKCEQNLGHDTMYWYKQDSKKFLKIMFSYNNKELIINETVPNRFSPKSPDKAHLNLHINSLELGDSAVYFCASSQTSGISGANVLTFGAGSRLTVL.

V is TRBV12-3 or TRBV12-4 and J is TRBJ1-1, with a tentative D call TRBD1 (5 bases). This CDR3 comprises 18 residues. V lost 0 bases, J lost 3 bases, and 20 bases lay in between. Here the CDR3 DNA reads TGTGCCAGCAGTTTAGCGATTCGGAGGGGCCGACGGGACACTGAAGCTTTCTTT. Translation: CASSLAIRRGRRDTEAFF.

The rearrangement uses TRBV28 and TRBJ2-1, with D possibly TRBD2 on 6 matching bases. Trimming cost V 8 bases and J 0 bases, with 14 bases left between them. The CDR3 is 15 residues long. Germline values: CDR1 MDHEN, CDR2 SYDVKM. CDR3 sequence: CASGPAGLSYNEQFF. As DNA, the CDR3 is TGTGCCAGCGGCCCAGCGGGCCTCTCCTACAATGAGCAGTTCTTC.